Following are 2 T cell receptor beta chains from one sample sequenced in a study of blood T cells in healthy people across ages. With a J-beta primer mix and a sample-barcoded 5' primer, a second PCR ran about 6 to 11 cycles. TCRdb reprocessed the 5' RACE reads with MiXCR, giving one entry per CDR3 protein. The table records 800,000 to 1,300,000 distinct CDR3 sequences, about 23% of them present only once. This sample also belongs to another study, concerning T cells of mothers and their children.

Sequenced: blood. Receptor source: a girl aged 2-10 years in good health.

V and J are TRBV11-3 and TRBJ2-1; D ambiguous. Germline assignment: CDR1 SGHNT and CDR2 YENEEA. Trimming took off 1 base at V and 1 base at J, with 8 bases between the two ends. The CDR3 loop spans 15 amino acids. CDR3 DNA: TGTGCCAGCAGCTTAGGTCAGCATTCCTACAATGAGCAGTTCTTC. It translates to CASSLGQHSYNEQFF.

This clonotype was observed a few times. This sequence joins TRBV11-2 and TRBJ2-5; D may match TRBD1 or TRBD2 (5 bases each). The J call is uncertain, as TRBJ2-1 better fits the DNA end. Germline V gives CDR1 SGHAT, CDR2 FQNNGV. This CDR3 is built from 16 residues. Written as DNA, the CDR3 is TGTGCCAGCAGCTTGGGGGTTTTGAGGAGTGGGGATGAGCAGTTCTTC. As protein: CASSLGVLRSGDEQFF.